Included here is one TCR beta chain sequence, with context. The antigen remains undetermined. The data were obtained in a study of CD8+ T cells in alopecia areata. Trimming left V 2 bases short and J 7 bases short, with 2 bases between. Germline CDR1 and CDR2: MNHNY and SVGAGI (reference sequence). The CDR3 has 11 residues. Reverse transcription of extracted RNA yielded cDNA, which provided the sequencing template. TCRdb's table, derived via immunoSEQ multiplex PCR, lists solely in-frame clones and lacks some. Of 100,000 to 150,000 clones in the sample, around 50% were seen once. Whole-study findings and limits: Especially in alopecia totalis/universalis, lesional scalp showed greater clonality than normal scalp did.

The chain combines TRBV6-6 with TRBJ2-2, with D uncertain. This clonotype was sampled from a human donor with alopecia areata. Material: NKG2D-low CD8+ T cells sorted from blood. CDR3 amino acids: CASSYVGELFF. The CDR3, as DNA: TGTGCCAGCAGTTACGTCGGGGAGCTGTTTTTT.